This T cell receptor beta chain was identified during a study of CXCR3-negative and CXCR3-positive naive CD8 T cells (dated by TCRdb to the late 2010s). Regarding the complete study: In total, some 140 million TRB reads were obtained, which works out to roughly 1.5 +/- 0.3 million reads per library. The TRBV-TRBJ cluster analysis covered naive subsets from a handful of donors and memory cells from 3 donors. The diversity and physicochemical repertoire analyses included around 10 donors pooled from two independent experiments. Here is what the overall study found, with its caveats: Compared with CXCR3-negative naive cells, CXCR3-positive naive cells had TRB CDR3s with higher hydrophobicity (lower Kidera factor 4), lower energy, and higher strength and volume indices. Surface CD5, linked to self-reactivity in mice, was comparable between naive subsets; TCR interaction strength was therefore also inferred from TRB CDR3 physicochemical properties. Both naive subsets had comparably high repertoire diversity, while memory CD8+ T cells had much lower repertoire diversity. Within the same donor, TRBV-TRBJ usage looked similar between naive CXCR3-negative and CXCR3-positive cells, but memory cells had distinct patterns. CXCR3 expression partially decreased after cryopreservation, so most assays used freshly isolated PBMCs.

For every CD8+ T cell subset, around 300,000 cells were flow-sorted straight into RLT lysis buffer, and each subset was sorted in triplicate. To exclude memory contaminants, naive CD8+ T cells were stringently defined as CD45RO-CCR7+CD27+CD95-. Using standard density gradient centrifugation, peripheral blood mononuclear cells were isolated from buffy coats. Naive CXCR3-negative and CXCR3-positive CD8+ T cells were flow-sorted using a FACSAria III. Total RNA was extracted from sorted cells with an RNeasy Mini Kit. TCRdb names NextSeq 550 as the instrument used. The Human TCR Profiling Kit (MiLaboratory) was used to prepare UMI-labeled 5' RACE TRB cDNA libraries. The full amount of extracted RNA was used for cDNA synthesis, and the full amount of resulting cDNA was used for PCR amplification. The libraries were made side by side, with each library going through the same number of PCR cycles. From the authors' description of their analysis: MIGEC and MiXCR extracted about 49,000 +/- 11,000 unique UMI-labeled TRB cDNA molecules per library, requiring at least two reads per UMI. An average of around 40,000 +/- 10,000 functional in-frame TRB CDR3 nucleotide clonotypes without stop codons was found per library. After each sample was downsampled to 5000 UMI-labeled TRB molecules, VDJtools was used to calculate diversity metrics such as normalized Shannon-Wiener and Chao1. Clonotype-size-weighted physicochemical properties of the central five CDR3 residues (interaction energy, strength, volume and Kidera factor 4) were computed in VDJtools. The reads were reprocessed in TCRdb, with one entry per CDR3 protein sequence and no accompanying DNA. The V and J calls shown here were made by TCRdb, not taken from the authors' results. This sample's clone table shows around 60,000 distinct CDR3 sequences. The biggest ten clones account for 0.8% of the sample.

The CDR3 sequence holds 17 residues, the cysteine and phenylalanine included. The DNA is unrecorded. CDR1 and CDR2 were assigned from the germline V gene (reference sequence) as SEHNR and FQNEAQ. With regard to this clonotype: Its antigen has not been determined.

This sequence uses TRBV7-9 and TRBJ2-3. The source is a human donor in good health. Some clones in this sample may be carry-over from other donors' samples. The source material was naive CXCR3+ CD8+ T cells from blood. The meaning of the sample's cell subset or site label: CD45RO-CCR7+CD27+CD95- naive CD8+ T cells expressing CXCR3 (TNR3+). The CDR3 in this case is CASSLFPAVTSTDTQYF.